The entry below gives a single T cell receptor (beta chain) sequence along with its context. Its antigen is not known. This sample was included in a study of identical twins. The germline gives CDR1 SGDLS, CDR2 YYNGEE. V was trimmed by 3 bases and J by 3 bases, leaving 6 bases between them. The CDR3 runs to 13 residues. Study-wide results and limits: Models underestimated out-of-frame TCR alpha sharing in monozygotic twins. Whereas memory repertoires showed no such difference, abundant cord blood beta clonotypes carried fewer insertions.

Template switching introduced a universal primer site, and the cDNA bore unique molecular identifiers. TCRdb re-derived calls from the 5' RACE reads in MiXCR, one entry per CDR3 protein. The sample gives about 550,000 distinct CDR3 sequences, around 22% of which show up once; approximately 0.49% is in the top ten. The data also belong to a second study, concerning yellow fever vaccine responses in identical twins. That source reports: Convergence reportedly seemed to mark part of the twins' vaccine T cell response, with personalization marking the rest.

Sequencing used CD4+ T cells sorted from blood. The clonotype comes from a woman in her late teens or twenties in good health. This chain connects TRBV9 to TRBJ2-2, with D unclear. The CDR3 sequence: CASSALHTGELFF. CDR3 coding DNA: TGTGCCAGCAGCGCACTCCACACCGGGGAGCTGTTTTTT.